The rows below give T cell receptor beta chains drawn from one sample of a study of radiation and T cells in renal cell carcinoma. Profiled with immunoSEQ multiplex PCR; TCRdb holds only in-frame clones, not every one. The sample consists of 120,000 or so clones, over 75% of them appearing once. Sequences were derived from blood, sampled from a patient whose treatment included radiotherapy and nephrectomy. The receptors originated from a woman aged 55 to 70 with renal cell carcinoma. The CDR3 runs from the conserved cysteine through the conserved F or W. D genes are given only for firm matches. The size field is filled for only some rows; it gives once, few, many or a size class.

v_gene: TRBV6-5
d_gene: NA
j_gene: TRBJ1-6
abundance: NA
CDR3aa: CASSDRTGSLPLHF
CDR3nt: TGTGCCAGCAGCGATCGTACAGGTTCATTACCCCTCCACTTT

v_gene: TRBV5-1
d_gene: NA
j_gene: TRBJ1-5
abundance: NA
CDR3aa: CASSLDSYNQPQHF
CDR3nt: TGCGCCAGCAGCTTGGATTCATACAATCAGCCCCAGCATTTT

v_gene: TRBV20-1
d_gene: NA
j_gene: TRBJ2-7
abundance: NA
CDR3aa: CSARDNNEQYF
CDR3nt: TGCAGTGCTAGAGATAACAACGAGCAGTACTTC

v_gene: TRBV4-2
d_gene: TRBD1
j_gene: TRBJ2-1
abundance: few
CDR3aa: CASSQDGGTGLYNEQFF
CDR3nt: TGTGCCAGCAGCCAAGATGGGGGGACAGGCCTATACAATGAGCAGTTCTTC

v_gene: TRBV7-2
d_gene: NA
j_gene: TRBJ2-5
abundance: NA
CDR3aa: CASSPSGLDTQYF
CDR3nt: TGTGCCAGCAGCCCAAGCGGTTTGGATACCCAGTACTTC

v_gene: TRBV28
d_gene: NA
j_gene: TRBJ1-2
abundance: NA
CDR3aa: CASSSGGRNTF
CDR3nt: TGTGCCAGCAGTTCGGGGGGGCGGAACACCTTC

v_gene: TRBV19
d_gene: TRBD1
j_gene: TRBJ1-2
abundance: NA
CDR3aa: CASSTPGTVYGYTF
CDR3nt: TGTGCCAGTAGTACCCCCGGGACAGTCTATGGCTACACCTTC

v_gene: TRBV28
d_gene: NA
j_gene: TRBJ1-3
abundance: NA
CDR3aa: CASTTARGGRLSGNTIYF
CDR3nt: TGTGCCAGCACCACCGCGAGGGGTGGGCGCCTCTCTGGAAACACCATATATTTT

v_gene: TRBV5-1
d_gene: NA
j_gene: TRBJ1-1
abundance: NA
CDR3aa: CASSNSREGPNTEAFF
CDR3nt: TGCGCCAGCAGCAACTCCCGGGAGGGACCGAACACTGAAGCTTTCTTT

v_gene: TRBV5-6
d_gene: NA
j_gene: TRBJ2-1
abundance: NA
CDR3aa: CASSFDSVNEQFF
CDR3nt: TGTGCCAGCAGCTTTGATTCGGTCAATGAGCAGTTCTTC

v_gene: TRBV18
d_gene: NA
j_gene: TRBJ1-1
abundance: NA
CDR3aa: CASSPRTGAETEAFF
CDR3nt: TGTGCCAGCTCACCACGAACCGGGGCTGAGACTGAAGCTTTCTTT

v_gene: TRBV27
d_gene: TRBD1
j_gene: TRBJ1-2
abundance: few
CDR3aa: CASSLDRVNGYTF
CDR3nt: TGTGCCAGCAGCCTAGACAGGGTCAATGGCTACACCTTC

v_gene: TRBV4-2
d_gene: NA
j_gene: TRBJ2-5
abundance: NA
CDR3aa: CASSPGPSTRETQYF
CDR3nt: TGTGCCAGCAGCCCCGGCCCGTCGACTAGGGAGACCCAGTACTTC

v_gene: TRBV11-2
d_gene: NA
j_gene: TRBJ1-1
abundance: NA
CDR3aa: CASSPTGPTEAFF
CDR3nt: TGTGCCAGCAGCCCCACAGGACCCACTGAAGCTTTCTTT

v_gene: TRBV7-9
d_gene: NA
j_gene: TRBJ2-4
abundance: NA
CDR3aa: CASSLGGNLAKNIQYF
CDR3nt: TGTGCCAGCAGCTTAGGAGGGAACCTAGCCAAAAACATTCAGTACTTC

v_gene: TRBV7-9
d_gene: NA
j_gene: TRBJ1-4
abundance: few
CDR3aa: CASSSGLANEKLFF
CDR3nt: TGTGCCAGCAGCTCGGGGTTAGCTAATGAAAAACTGTTTTTT

v_gene: TRBV7-8
d_gene: TRBD1
j_gene: TRBJ2-7
abundance: NA
CDR3aa: CASSFGQGFSYEQYF
CDR3nt: TGTGCCAGCAGCTTCGGACAGGGATTCTCCTACGAGCAGTACTTC

v_gene: TRBV18
d_gene: NA
j_gene: TRBJ1-6
abundance: NA
CDR3aa: CASSPEKGNSPLHF
CDR3nt: TGTGCCAGCTCACCAGAGAAGGGTAATTCACCCCTCCACTTT

v_gene: TRBV4-1
d_gene: NA
j_gene: TRBJ1-5
abundance: NA
CDR3aa: CASSQVLWGNQPQHF
CDR3nt: TGCGCCAGCAGCCAAGTTCTGTGGGGCAATCAGCCCCAGCATTTT

v_gene: TRBV6-1
d_gene: NA
j_gene: TRBJ1-2
abundance: NA
CDR3aa: CASSLTYGYTF
CDR3nt: TGTGCCAGCAGCCTTACCTATGGCTACACCTTC

v_gene: TRBV9
d_gene: NA
j_gene: TRBJ2-7
abundance: NA
CDR3aa: CASSFGPNYEQYF
CDR3nt: TGTGCCAGCAGCTTCGGACCCAACTACGAGCAGTACTTC

v_gene: TRBV9
d_gene: TRBD1
j_gene: TRBJ1-2
abundance: once
CDR3aa: CASSEGDRAGYTF
CDR3nt: TGTGCCAGCAGCGAGGGGGACAGGGCTGGCTACACCTTC

v_gene: TRBV14
d_gene: TRBD2
j_gene: TRBJ2-7
abundance: NA
CDR3aa: CASSQGTSGRAYEQYF
CDR3nt: TGTGCCAGCAGCCAAGGGACTAGCGGGAGGGCCTACGAGCAGTACTTC

v_gene: TRBV5-6
d_gene: TRBD1
j_gene: TRBJ1-3
abundance: once
CDR3aa: CASSLAAGTGFGTIYF
CDR3nt: TGTGCCAGCAGCTTGGCGGCCGGGACAGGGTTTGGCACCATATATTTT

v_gene: TRBV19
d_gene: NA
j_gene: TRBJ2-2
abundance: NA
CDR3aa: CASSLQNTGELFF
CDR3nt: TGTGCCAGTAGTCTACAGAACACCGGGGAGCTGTTTTTT

v_gene: TRBV15
d_gene: NA
j_gene: TRBJ1-1
abundance: NA
CDR3aa: CATSRGGQNTEAFF
CDR3nt: TGTGCCACCAGCAGAGGCGGACAAAACACTGAAGCTTTCTTT

v_gene: TRBV9
d_gene: TRBD1
j_gene: TRBJ2-7
abundance: once
CDR3aa: CASSPEGQGAREQYF
CDR3nt: TGTGCCAGCAGCCCAGAGGGACAGGGGGCTCGGGAGCAGTACTTC

v_gene: TRBV2
d_gene: NA
j_gene: TRBJ1-1
abundance: NA
CDR3aa: CASSKDPPREAFF
CDR3nt: TGTGCCAGCAGTAAGGACCCGCCTAGAGAGGCTTTCTTT

v_gene: TRBV4-1
d_gene: TRBD2
j_gene: TRBJ2-5
abundance: once
CDR3aa: CASSQRGGTGETQYF
CDR3nt: TGCGCCAGCAGCCAACGCGGGGGGACCGGGGAGACCCAGTACTTC

v_gene: TRBV27
d_gene: NA
j_gene: TRBJ2-1
abundance: NA
CDR3aa: CASSLFGLSFSSYNEQFF
CDR3nt: TGTGCCAGCAGTTTATTCGGTCTTTCTTTCAGCTCCTACAATGAGCAGTTCTTC

v_gene: TRBV5-4
d_gene: NA
j_gene: TRBJ1-1
abundance: NA
CDR3aa: CASINGGEAFF
CDR3nt: TGTGCCAGCATCAATGGGGGTGAAGCTTTCTTT

v_gene: TRBV5-4
d_gene: NA
j_gene: TRBJ1-1
abundance: NA
CDR3aa: CASSLGGGQGTEAFF
CDR3nt: TGTGCCAGCAGCTTGGGAGGGGGGCAGGGGACTGAAGCTTTCTTT

v_gene: TRBV6-5
d_gene: NA
j_gene: TRBJ1-1
abundance: NA
CDR3aa: CASSHPAEENTEAFF
CDR3nt: TGTGCCAGCAGTCACCCTGCTGAAGAGAACACTGAAGCTTTCTTT

v_gene: TRBV9
d_gene: TRBD2
j_gene: TRBJ2-2
abundance: NA
CDR3aa: CASSVVSGRNTGELFF
CDR3nt: TGTGCCAGCAGCGTAGTTAGCGGGAGGAACACCGGGGAGCTGTTTTTT

v_gene: TRBV29-1
d_gene: NA
j_gene: TRBJ2-5
abundance: NA
CDR3aa: CSCGETQYF
CDR3nt: TGCAGCTGTGGAGAGACCCAGTACTTC

v_gene: TRBV4-3
d_gene: TRBD2
j_gene: TRBJ2-1
abundance: NA
CDR3aa: CASSQDFLAGGSSYNEQFF
CDR3nt: TGCGCCAGCAGCCAAGATTTCCTAGCGGGGGGGAGCTCCTACAATGAGCAGTTCTTC

v_gene: TRBV27
d_gene: TRBD1
j_gene: TRBJ2-7
abundance: NA
CDR3aa: CASSFVGTGIYEQYF
CDR3nt: TGTGCCAGCAGTTTCGTCGGGACAGGTATCTACGAGCAGTACTTC

v_gene: TRBV7-2
d_gene: NA
j_gene: TRBJ2-3
abundance: once
CDR3aa: CASSSEPFSTDTQYF
CDR3nt: TGTGCCAGCAGCTCGGAACCGTTTAGCACAGATACGCAGTATTTT

v_gene: TRBV7-9
d_gene: NA
j_gene: TRBJ1-1
abundance: once
CDR3aa: CASSFGLNTEAFF
CDR3nt: TGTGCCAGCAGCTTTGGCCTTAACACTGAAGCTTTCTTT

v_gene: TRBV30
d_gene: NA
j_gene: TRBJ2-2
abundance: NA
CDR3aa: CAWTTGGSGTGELFF
CDR3nt: TGTGCCTGGACTACGGGGGGCTCGGGCACCGGGGAGCTGTTTTTT

v_gene: TRBV7-2
d_gene: NA
j_gene: TRBJ2-1
abundance: NA
CDR3aa: CASSSQPQGEQFF
CDR3nt: TGTGCCAGCAGCTCCCAACCCCAAGGGGAGCAGTTCTTC

v_gene: TRBV4-3
d_gene: NA
j_gene: TRBJ2-1
abundance: NA
CDR3aa: CASSQDSQGGLNEQFF
CDR3nt: TGCGCCAGCAGCCAAGATAGCCAGGGTGGGCTGAATGAGCAGTTCTTC

v_gene: TRBV10-3
d_gene: NA
j_gene: TRBJ1-4
abundance: once
CDR3aa: CAISGGGNNEKLFF
CDR3nt: TGTGCCATCAGTGGCGGAGGGAATAATGAAAAACTGTTTTTT

v_gene: TRBV6-6
d_gene: TRBD1
j_gene: TRBJ1-5
abundance: NA
CDR3aa: CASRRQGEEQPQHF
CDR3nt: TGTGCCAGCAGAAGACAGGGGGAGGAGCAGCCCCAGCATTTT

v_gene: TRBV7-7
d_gene: NA
j_gene: TRBJ2-5
abundance: NA
CDR3aa: CASSFGADLQETQYF
CDR3nt: TGTGCTAGCAGCTTCGGGGCGGATCTTCAAGAGACCCAGTACTTC

v_gene: TRBV7-6
d_gene: NA
j_gene: TRBJ2-7
abundance: NA
CDR3aa: CASSVRDNPYEQYF
CDR3nt: TGTGCCAGCAGCGTCCGGGACAATCCCTACGAGCAGTACTTC

v_gene: TRBV11-1
d_gene: NA
j_gene: TRBJ2-7
abundance: NA
CDR3aa: CASSLGRPYEQYF
CDR3nt: TGTGCCAGCAGCTTAGGTAGACCCTACGAGCAGTACTTC

v_gene: TRBV5-5
d_gene: NA
j_gene: TRBJ2-5
abundance: few
CDR3aa: CASSPPPEEETQYF
CDR3nt: TGTGCCAGCAGTCCCCCGCCCGAAGAAGAGACCCAGTACTTC

v_gene: TRBV5-6
d_gene: TRBD2
j_gene: TRBJ2-1
abundance: few
CDR3aa: CASSSGLAGEQFF
CDR3nt: TGTGCCAGCAGCTCGGGACTAGCGGGGGAGCAGTTCTTC

v_gene: TRBV5-1
d_gene: NA
j_gene: TRBJ2-5
abundance: few
CDR3aa: CASSDPGTAKETQYF
CDR3nt: TGCGCCAGCAGTGACCCCGGGACGGCGAAAGAGACCCAGTACTTC

v_gene: TRBV28
d_gene: NA
j_gene: TRBJ1-4
abundance: NA
CDR3aa: CASSLGRAEKLFF
CDR3nt: TGTGCCAGCAGTTTAGGAAGGGCGGAAAAACTGTTTTTT

v_gene: TRBV9
d_gene: NA
j_gene: TRBJ2-6
abundance: NA
CDR3aa: CASSVGGIANVLTF
CDR3nt: TGTGCCAGCAGCGTAGGGGGGATCGCCAACGTCCTGACTTTC

v_gene: TRBV28
d_gene: TRBD1
j_gene: TRBJ1-1
abundance: NA
CDR3aa: CASSLPNRGAEAFF
CDR3nt: TGTGCCAGCAGTTTACCCAACAGGGGGGCTGAAGCTTTCTTT

v_gene: TRBV6-6
d_gene: TRBD1
j_gene: TRBJ2-3
abundance: NA
CDR3aa: CASSPPRQGGTDTQYF
CDR3nt: TGTGCCAGCAGTCCGCCCCGACAGGGGGGCACAGATACGCAGTATTTT

v_gene: TRBV6-6
d_gene: NA
j_gene: TRBJ1-6
abundance: NA
CDR3aa: CATGTGSSSPLHF
CDR3nt: TGTGCCACCGGAACAGGGTCGAGTTCACCCCTCCACTTT

v_gene: TRBV19
d_gene: NA
j_gene: TRBJ2-7
abundance: NA
CDR3aa: CASSPDIYTPYEQYF
CDR3nt: TGTGCCAGTAGTCCCGACATATACACACCCTACGAGCAGTACTTC

v_gene: TRBV5-1
d_gene: NA
j_gene: TRBJ2-2
abundance: NA
CDR3aa: CASSLGQGELFF
CDR3nt: TGCGCCAGCAGCTTAGGACAGGGGGAGCTGTTTTTT